The clone carrying this T cell receptor (beta chain) was seen ten or more times. Its antigen remains unidentified. According to the study, TCR beta libraries were built with iRepertoire HTBI primers and CDR3-region Arm-PCR. Each CDR3 protein gets one entry after TCRdb re-called the multiplex PCR reads with MiXCR. Here the sample spans approximately 310,000 distinct CDR3 sequences, under 20% being singletons. The data derive from a study of regulatory T cells in long-lasting Graves disease. Study context: Recently diagnosed Graves' patients had received antithyroid drugs for under 3 months. Study outcomes and limitations: Less diverse TCR repertoires were seen in persistent Graves' patients than in newly diagnosed ones.

Deletions cut 2 bases from V and 5 bases from J, with 3 bases between. The CDR3 contains 12 residues. Germline V gene lookup returns CDR1 WSHSY and CDR2 SAAADI. Sample time point: newly diagnosed GD, antithyroid drugs for less than 3 months. Researchers made the TCR library from RNA that was extracted from PBMCs. Those enrolled as patients came out of an endocrinology department in Xi'an, China. Tubes containing EDTA received approximately 9 milliliters of drawn peripheral blood. The source was peripheral blood mononuclear cells (PBMCs), collected at new diagnosis, from a patient treated with antithyroid drugs. The rearrangement uses TRBV10-2 and TRBJ1-4, with unresolved D. This TCR was recovered from a female donor with Graves disease. Here the CDR3 reads CASSEPNEKLFF. The CDR3 coding sequence is TGCGCCAGCAGTGAGCCAAATGAAAAACTGTTTTTT.